This passage covers 11 T cell receptor beta chains from one sample sequenced in a study of CXCR3-negative and CXCR3-positive naive CD8 T cells. The libraries of TRB cDNA were prepared using 5' RACE with UMI labels. TCRdb reprocessed the 5' RACE reads; each CDR3 protein has one entry and no DNA is given. This sample's table has roughly 56,000 distinct CDR3 sequences. The sequencing input was naive CXCR3- CD8+ T cells from blood. Noted subset: CD45RO-CCR7+CD27+CD95- naive CD8+ T cells lacking CXCR3 (TNR3-). The receptors were gathered from a human donor in good health. Some clones in this sample may be carry-over from other donors' samples.

V is TRBV28 and J is TRBJ2-2; TCRdb proposes TRBD1, but this gene call is untestable without DNA. The CDR3 is made up of 15 amino acids. Germline V CDR1 and CDR2: MDHEN, SYDVKM. This CDR3 reads CASTPGPEISGELFF.

This chain joins TRBV11-3 and TRBJ2-1. This CDR3 comprises 14 residues. CDR1 is SGHNT and CDR2 is YENEEA in the germline V gene. CDR3 loop: CASSQASSYNEQFF. Full variable domain (remainder filled in from reference TRBV11-3 and TRBJ2-1): EAGVVQSPRYKIIEKKQPVAFWCNPISGHNTLYWYLQNLGQGPELLIRYENEEAVDDSQLPKDRFSAERLKGVDSTLKIQPAELGDSAVYLCASSQASSYNEQFFGPGTRLTVL.

The chain has TRBV7-3 and TRBJ2-1. The CDR3 spans 13 residues. The germline V gene has CDR1 SGHTA and CDR2 FQGTGA. The CDR3 is CASSSASYNEQFF.

This rearrangement joins TRBV7-8 to TRBJ2-7. CDR3 size: 14 residues. Germline lookup yields CDR1 SGHVS and CDR2 FQNEAQ. The CDR3 loop reads CASSLEPSSYEQYF.

This chain joins TRBV29-1 and TRBJ1-2. CDR1 SQVTM and CDR2 ANQGSEA come from the germline V gene. The CDR3 extends over 16 amino acids. CDR3 sequence reads: CSVEDLPQGPFYGYTF.

The rearrangement links TRBV4-3 to TRBJ2-2; TCRdb indicates TRBD1, and absent DNA this call remains unverified. This CDR3 has 17 residues. Looked up from germline, CDR1 is LGHNA and CDR2 is YSLEER. The CDR3 region is CASSQGERGLNTGELFF.

V usage is TRBV4-1 and J usage is TRBJ1-5; the TCRdb D gene call, TRBD1, has no DNA to confirm it. The length of the CDR3 is 19 residues. Germline V gene data show CDR1 as MGHRA and CDR2 as YSYEKL. The CDR3 sequence: CASSQDPGQGLIAYISQHF.

The chain links TRBV29-1 to TRBJ1-2; checking the TCRdb D call of TRBD1 is not possible without DNA. CDR1 SQVTM and CDR2 ANQGSEA come from the germline V gene. The CDR3 extends over 11 amino acids. CDR3 sequence: CSARDNYGYTF.

The chain combines TRBV5-1 with TRBJ1-2. The length of the CDR3 is 15 residues. The germline V gene encodes CDR1 SGHRS and CDR2 YFSETQ. CDR3 region: CASSLEWVAGYGYTF.

The chain links TRBV7-6 to TRBJ2-2. From germline, CDR1 is SGHVS and CDR2 FNYEAQ. CDR3 length: 14 residues. The CDR3 reads CASSSSYTHGELFF.

The chain has TRBV5-1 and TRBJ2-7; there is no DNA to check the TCRdb D call of TRBD1. The germline CDR1 and CDR2 sequences are SGHRS and YFSETQ. This CDR3 comprises 15 residues. This chain's CDR3 is CASSPIGINMDEQYF.